The 30 T cell receptor beta chains given below trace back to one sample, sequenced in a study of T cells after somatic rescue of genetic block. Data came from immunoSEQ multiplex PCR; TCRdb stores just in-frame clones and leaves some out. The sample has 10,000 to 15,000 clones; over 65% are singletons. Sequencing was carried out using peripheral blood mononuclear cells (PBMCs). Receptors were obtained from a boy younger than 18.

The CDR3 here is CASKGQPNTGELFF. CDR3 nucleotide sequence: TGCGCCAGCAAGGGGCAGCCCAACACCGGGGAGCTGTTTTTT. This chain connects TRBV5-1 to TRBJ2-2, with TRBD1 as a possible D gene (5 bases). Between the trimmed V and J ends, which lost 6 bases and 2 bases, there was a span of 11 bases. From germline, CDR1 is SGHRS and CDR2 YFSETQ. This CDR3 has 14 amino acids.

This clone showed up just once. The rearrangement joins TRBV27 to TRBJ1-4; 10 bases are a match to TRBD1. The J segment lost 7 bases and the V segment lost 8 bases, leaving 4 bases of the junction unmatched. Per the germline V gene, CDR1 is MNHEY and CDR2 is SMNVEV (reference sequence). This CDR3 has 13 amino acids. CDR3 residues: CASRTGGGEKLFF. CDR3 sequence (DNA): TGTGCCAGCCGGACAGGGGGGGGTGAAAAACTGTTTTTT.

J is TRBJ1-2 and V is TRBV18; 8 nucleotides line up with TRBD1. V dropped 2 bases and J dropped 3; count of bases not matched to a gene: 5. Germline V CDR1 and CDR2: KGHSH, LQKENI. The CDR3 has 15 residues. CDR3 protein: CASSPRTGKDYGYTF. CDR3 nucleotide sequence: TGTGCCAGCTCACCAAGGACAGGGAAGGACTATGGCTACACCTTC.

This sequence joins TRBV9 and TRBJ1-1, with a tentative D call TRBD1 (5 bases). V gave up 4 bases and J gave up 7 bases, with 14 bases separating them. The CDR3 runs to 13 residues. The germline V gene encodes CDR1 SGDLS and CDR2 YYNGEE. The CDR3 DNA follows: TGTGCCAGCAGCAGACTCGACAGCCTTGAAGCTTTCTTT. Translated: CASSRLDSLEAFF.

This clone was detected a few times. The CDR3 sequence: CASITGPSSGNTIYF. The CDR3 DNA is TGTGCCAGCATAACAGGACCAAGCTCTGGAAACACCATATATTTT. The V and J genes are TRBV6-1 and TRBJ1-3, with D perhaps matching TRBD1 (5 bases). Trimming removed 7 bases from V and 0 bases from J, with 13 bases in between. CDR1 is MNHNS, CDR2 SASEGT, per germline. The CDR3 is 15 residues long.

This clone was counted only a few times. This sequence joins TRBV28 and TRBJ1-5; D is unclear. The CDR3 contains 13 residues. Germline-derived CDR1 and CDR2 are MDHEN and SYDVKM. Deletions cut 4 bases from V and 3 bases from J, with 7 bases between. The CDR3 is CASSSPVNQPQHF. In DNA, the CDR3 is TGTGCCAGCAGTTCCCCGGTCAATCAGCCCCAGCATTTT.

The genes are TRBV21-1 and TRBJ1-1. TRBV21-1 is reported as a pseudogene. The CDR3 loop spans 14 amino acids. The CDR3 coding sequence is TGTGCCAGCAGTTGGGTCACAATTCGCACTGAAGCTTTCTTT. It encodes CASSWVTIRTEAFF.

The rearrangement links TRBV10-3 to TRBJ1-2, with a tentative D call TRBD1 (5 bases). V was shortened by 6 bases and J by 2 bases, with 10 bases between the two germline ends. The CDR3 has 13 amino acids. CDR1 ENHRY and CDR2 SYGVKD come from the germline V gene. The CDR3 spells CAISPGANYGYTF. CDR3 nucleotides: TGTGCCATCAGCCCTGGGGCAAACTATGGCTACACCTTC.

The V and J genes are TRBV20-1 and TRBJ2-7, with D perhaps TRBD1 (6 bases). CDR3 length: 11 amino acids. CDR1 is DFQATT, CDR2 SNEGSKA, per germline (reference sequence). For the CDR3, the DNA is TGCAGGCTACAGGGAGCCTACGAGCAGTACTTC. It codes for CRLQGAYEQYF.

The chain is built from TRBV6-5 and TRBJ2-7, with D tentatively TRBD1 or TRBD2 (5 bases each). This CDR3 is 15 amino acids long. Germline V gene lookup returns CDR1 MNHEY and CDR2 SVGAGI. V was cut by 0 bases and J by 3 bases, with 12 bases left in between. The CDR3 is CASSYSPYGGYEQYF. The DNA of the CDR3 is TGTGCCAGCAGTTACTCCCCTTATGGGGGCTACGAGCAGTACTTC.

This sequence joins TRBV5-1 and TRBJ1-2, with 9 bases fitting TRBD1. Germline CDR1 and CDR2: SGHRS and YFSETQ. The CDR3 has 15 residues. J lost 6 bases, V lost 0 bases, and 6 bases had no gene match. CDR3 DNA: TGCGCCAGCAGCTTGGCCTGGGACAGGGCCGATGGCTACACCTTC. Residues: CASSLAWDRADGYTF.

This chain links TRBV29-1 with TRBJ1-1; D unresolved. Trimming removed 6 bases from V and 5 bases from J, with 13 bases in between. The CDR3 is made up of 12 amino acids. Germline V lookup: CDR1 SQVTM, CDR2 ANQGSEA. This CDR3 is CSVGDVGTEAFF. The CDR3 region has the DNA TGCAGCGTCGGGGATGTTGGGACTGAAGCTTTCTTT. The variable domain in full, completed from reference TRBV29-1 and TRBJ1-1, reads SAVISQKPSRDICQRGTSLTIQCQVDSQVTMMFWYRQQPGQSLTLIATANQGSEATYESGFVIDKFPISRPNLTFSTLTVSNMSPEDSSIYLCSVGDVGTEAFFGQGTRLTVV.

The chain employs TRBV6-6 and TRBJ1-2; D unresolved. The germline V gene has CDR1 MNHNY and CDR2 SVGAGI (reference sequence). The CDR3 covers 14 residues. V was cut by 3 bases and J by 1 base, with 9 bases left in between. The DNA of the CDR3 is TGTGCCAGCAGTTATCTCTCTAATAACTATGGCTACACCTTC. Amino acids: CASSYLSNNYGYTF.

CDR3 residues: CASNPANTGELFF. Here the CDR3 DNA reads TGTGCCAGCAACCCGGCGAACACCGGGGAGCTGTTTTTT. The chain has TRBV6-6 and TRBJ2-2; D is uncertain. Germline CDR1 reads MNHNY; CDR2 reads SVGAGI (reference sequence). The V end was cut by 7 bases, the J end by 0 bases, with 6 bases between. This CDR3 is 13 amino acids long.

The rearrangement uses TRBV6-6 and TRBJ2-7, with 7 bases aligning to TRBD2. V shed 0 bases, J shed 2 bases, and the junction held 7 bases outside the gene matches. Germline-derived CDR1 and CDR2 are MNHNY and SVGAGI (reference sequence). CDR3 length: 16 amino acids. In DNA form, the CDR3 reads TGTGCCAGCAGTTACTCGTCCGGGACTAACCCCTACGAGCAGTACTTC. Its protein is CASSYSSGTNPYEQYF.

This clone was observed a single time. The chain joins TRBV5-1 to TRBJ2-7; D is ambiguous. V was clipped by 5 bases and J by 0 bases, with 12 bases between them. This CDR3 spans 14 amino acids. Germline CDR1 SGHRS, CDR2 YFSETQ. The CDR3: CASSLWGTSYEQYF. CDR3 nucleotide sequence: TGCGCCAGCAGTCTGTGGGGTACCTCCTACGAGCAGTACTTC.

The chain carries TRBV10-3 and TRBJ2-1, with D perhaps matching TRBD1 (6 bases). V dropped 10 bases and J dropped 1 base, with 17 bases sitting between them. From germline, CDR1 is ENHRY and CDR2 SYGVKD. This CDR3 has 15 amino acids. CDR3 loop: CATSPFGQSYNEQFF. The DNA for the CDR3 is TGTGCCACATCACCCTTTGGACAGTCCTACAATGAGCAGTTCTTC.

The chain carries TRBV5-1 and TRBJ2-3; TRBD2 might be the D (6 bases). V was cut by 0 bases and J by 4 bases, with 9 bases left in between. The germline V gene encodes CDR1 SGHRS and CDR2 YFSETQ. This CDR3 has 14 residues. CDR3 amino acids: CASSLGGEADTQYF. In nucleotides, the CDR3 is TGCGCCAGCAGCTTGGGCGGGGAAGCAGATACGCAGTATTTT.

V is TRBV11-1 and J is TRBJ1-6; D is perhaps TRBD1 (6 bases). The germline V and J ends were trimmed by 4 bases and 7 bases, with 14 bases remaining between them. The CDR3 sequence is 15 residues long. Germline V gene sequence: CDR1 SGHAT, CDR2 FQDESV (reference sequence). The CDR3 region is CASSSDRSGNSPLHF. DNA of the CDR3: TGTGCCAGCAGCTCGGACAGATCGGGGAATTCACCCCTCCACTTT.

This clone has just one count. V is TRBV27 and J is TRBJ2-7; D tentatively fits TRBD1 or TRBD2 (5 bases each). This CDR3 contains 16 residues. Germline-derived CDR1 and CDR2 are MNHEY and SMNVEV (reference sequence). Deletions cut 3 bases from V and 4 bases from J, with 19 bases between. DNA of the CDR3: TGTGCCAGCAGTTTGGACGGGACCCTCAAAGGGTACGAGCAGTACTTC. Translating gives CASSLDGTLKGYEQYF.

This clone was recorded only once. The genes are TRBV30 and TRBJ1-4; possibly TRBD1 for D (6 bases). V lost 2 bases and J 8 bases, leaving 15 bases between the germline ends. The CDR3 runs to 14 residues. Germline lookup yields CDR1 GTSNPN and CDR2 SVGIG (reference sequence). The CDR3 region has the DNA TGTGCCTGGAGTTCACAGGGAAGGTACGAAAAACTGTTTTTT. Its protein product is CAWSSQGRYEKLFF.

This clone was observed a single time. The rearrangement uses TRBV7-6 and TRBJ2-1; TRBD2 aligns across 9 bases. With V trimmed by 2 bases and J by 8 bases, 10 bases remained unmatched. The CDR3 runs 16 residues. Germline values: CDR1 SGHVS, CDR2 FNYEAQ. The CDR3 region is CASSLRGWREGDEQFF. CDR3 bases: TGTGCCAGCAGCTTAAGGGGGTGGCGGGAGGGCGATGAGCAGTTCTTC.

The V and J genes are TRBV28 and TRBJ1-2, with unresolved D. Germline values: CDR1 MDHEN, CDR2 SYDVKM. This CDR3 comprises 14 residues. V was shortened by 9 bases and J by 3 bases, with 17 bases between the two germline ends. The CDR3 DNA follows: TGTGCCAGTCACAGTTTGGTCGATTACTATGGCTACACCTTC. Its protein is CASHSLVDYYGYTF.

This chain uses TRBV5-1 with TRBJ2-5; D is unresolved. Between the trimmed V and J ends, which lost 0 bases and 5 bases, there was a span of 8 bases. The V gene's germline CDR1 is SGHRS and CDR2 YFSETQ. The CDR3 totals 13 residues. The CDR3 coding sequence is TGCGCCAGCAGCTTGGCCGAAGGGGAGACCCAGTACTTC. Protein sequence: CASSLAEGETQYF.

V is TRBV18 and J is TRBJ2-1, with no clear D. In germline, CDR1 is KGHSH, CDR2 LQKENI. The length of the CDR3 is 16 residues. Trimming took off 1 base at V and 0 bases at J, with 10 bases between the two ends. This CDR3 is CASSPRSALSYNEQFF. The CDR3 coding sequence is TGTGCCAGCTCACCACGGTCAGCCCTCTCCTACAATGAGCAGTTCTTC.

The chain employs TRBV28 and TRBJ1-2, with D unclear. Trimming removed 6 bases from V and 0 bases from J, with 14 bases in between. Germline CDR1 and CDR2: MDHEN and SYDVKM. The CDR3 spans 15 residues. DNA for the CDR3: TGTGCCAGCAGCCCTCCGGGATCCTCTAACTATGGCTACACCTTC. As protein: CASSPPGSSNYGYTF.

This chain uses TRBV19 with TRBJ1-5; D remains ambiguous. V dropped 4 bases and J dropped 4 bases, with 11 bases sitting between them. The CDR3 runs to 14 residues. Germline V gives CDR1 LNHDA, CDR2 SQIVND (reference sequence). CDR3 sequence: CASSSGPGNQPQHF. The CDR3 DNA reads TGTGCCAGTAGTAGTGGGCCCGGGAATCAGCCCCAGCATTTT.

In its sample, this clone is medium-sized (0.01 to 0.1%). CDR3 DNA sequence: TGCGCCAGCAGCCCTGGGCCAGGGGTGAACACTGAAGCTTTCTTT. Translation gives CASSPGPGVNTEAFF. The chain has TRBV4-1 and TRBJ1-1, with a tentative D call TRBD1 (6 bases). This CDR3 is built from 15 residues. CDR1 and CDR2 from the germline V gene are MGHRA and YSYEKL. The V gene lost 4 bases and the J gene lost 0 bases, with 12 bases spanning the gap.

V gene TRBV5-6 combines with J gene TRBJ2-7; no definite D call. The germline CDR1 and CDR2 sequences are SGHDT and YYEEEE. This CDR3 has 15 amino acids. V was clipped by 1 base and J by 0 bases, with 11 bases between them. The CDR3 protein is CASSLLLGPSYEQYF. The DNA of the CDR3 is TGTGCCAGCAGCTTGCTTCTAGGACCCTCCTACGAGCAGTACTTC.

The chain uses TRBV27 and TRBJ1-6; possible D gene TRBD1, 5 bases. Trimming left V 3 bases short and J 14 bases short, with 14 bases between. CDR1 and CDR2 (germline): MNHEY, SMNVEV (reference sequence). The CDR3 sequence is 13 residues long. DNA of the CDR3: TGTGCCAGCAGTTTTCCTGGGGCGGCAACCCTCCACTTT. It encodes CASSFPGAATLHF.